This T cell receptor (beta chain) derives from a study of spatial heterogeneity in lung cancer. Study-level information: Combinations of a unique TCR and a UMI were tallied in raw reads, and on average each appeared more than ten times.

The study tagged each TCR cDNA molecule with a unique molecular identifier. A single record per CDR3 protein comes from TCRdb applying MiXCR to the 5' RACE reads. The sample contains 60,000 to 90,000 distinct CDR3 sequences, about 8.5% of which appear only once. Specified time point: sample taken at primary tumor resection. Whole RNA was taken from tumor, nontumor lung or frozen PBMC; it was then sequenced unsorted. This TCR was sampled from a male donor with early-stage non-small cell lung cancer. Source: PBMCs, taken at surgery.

CDR3 region: CASSLQGPRDTQYF. For the CDR3, the DNA is TGTGCCAGCAGTCTCCAGGGTCCTAGGGATACGCAGTATTTT. The chain carries TRBV6-1 and TRBJ2-3; tentative D call: TRBD1 (5 bases). Looked up from germline, CDR1 is MNHNS and CDR2 is SASEGT. CDR3 length: 14 residues. V lost 5 bases and J 6 bases, leaving 15 bases between the germline ends.